This TCR beta chain was identified in a study of blood T cell repertoires in COVID-19 (dated by TCRdb to the early 2020s). Study-wide context: Samples covering the acute and convalescent phases of COVID-19 were provided by collaborators in the United States, Italy and Spain. Subjects who had been exposed to COVID-19, were actively infected with it, or had recovered from it provided the deeply sampled blood TCRbeta repertoires that made up the dataset. The repertoires were released in a freely available public database intended as a resource for research on the immune response to SARS-CoV-2. The material from the prospective study consisted of cDNA or gDNA derived from T cells, B-cell-depleted T cells, or PBMCs. Samples came from the ongoing ImmuneRACE study (first 160 participants) plus 1,254 subjects from 6 global collaborators. Nearly every sample came with metadata listing a de-identified subject ID, COVID-19 status, age in years and sex. Where available, HLA class I and class II types were obtained from metadata supplied by the sample provider rather than from assay-based typing. Results the study describes overall, beyond this receptor: How much clinical and demographic metadata was included differed by source and by participant, and the metadata was provided uncurated.

The collaborating institutions used their own protocols to collect whole blood in K2EDTA tubes. For TCRbeta analysis, collaborators shipped samples as frozen whole blood, isolated PBMCs, or DNA extracted from either of those sample types. The immunoSEQ Assay, a bias-controlled multiplex PCR, was used to amplify TCRbeta CDR3 regions from genomic DNA. Per the source publication's procedure: The number of nucleated cells in each sample was estimated from the amplification of reference gene primers within the assay. Sequence reads were collapsed and filtered to measure the absolute abundance of every unique TCRbeta CDR3 rearrangement. For each sample, productive Simpson clonality was calculated as the square root of Simpson's diversity index across productive rearrangements. TCRdb limited this immuneACCESS table to in-frame rearrangements with V and J called. A share of clones is missing; checked studies link under half to unresolved V genes, and the rest is unexplained. The DNA gave D and trimming, while V, J and clone size come from that table. This sample holds about 190,000 clones; about 77% were observed only once. The top ten hold 2.5% to 3% of the sample.

In the case of this clone: Its recognized antigen is unknown. No base qualities exist here, and no much larger clone lies one base off it.

The sample consisted of peripheral blood. This TCR was sampled from a woman aged 80 or older with active or convalescent COVID-19.

The sequence in DNA is TGTGCCAGCACCGGACAGGGTAACACTGAAGCTTTCTTT. This sequence encodes CASTGQGNTEAFF. The chain joins TRBV27 to TRBJ1-1, and 8 bases in between align with TRBD1. CDR3 length: 13 amino acids, cysteine to phenylalanine. The CDR3 DNA has 39 bases and is translated from base 1. Based on the germline V gene (reference sequence), the CDR1 and CDR2 sequences are MNHEY and SMNVEV. After removal of 7 bases from V and 2 bases from J, the junction retains 3 bases not matched to a gene.